This entry describes one T cell receptor (beta chain). Its antigen is unknown. Generated by immunoSEQ multiplex PCR, the TCRdb table keeps only in-frame clones and is missing some. The repertoire holds a few hundred thousand clones, with around 97% as singletons. This specimen belongs to a study of shared clonotypes between healthy human individuals. Study-level findings and limits: Relative to their counterparts shared across all four donors, non-shared clonotypes exhibited diminished generation probabilities.

Sequencing input: naive CD4+ T cells sorted from blood. The subset denotes: CD45RA+ positively selected. This receptor was obtained from a woman aged 25 to 39 in good health.

CDR3 protein: CASSESRSNTGELFF. The CDR3 DNA is TGTGCCAGCAGTGAAAGCAGGTCGAACACCGGGGAGCTGTTTTTT. The chain joins TRBV6-1 to TRBJ2-2, with D unclear. The germline V gene encodes CDR1 MNHNS and CDR2 SASEGT. This CDR3 is 15 amino acids long. The V gene lost 2 bases and the J gene lost 0 bases, with 7 bases spanning the gap.